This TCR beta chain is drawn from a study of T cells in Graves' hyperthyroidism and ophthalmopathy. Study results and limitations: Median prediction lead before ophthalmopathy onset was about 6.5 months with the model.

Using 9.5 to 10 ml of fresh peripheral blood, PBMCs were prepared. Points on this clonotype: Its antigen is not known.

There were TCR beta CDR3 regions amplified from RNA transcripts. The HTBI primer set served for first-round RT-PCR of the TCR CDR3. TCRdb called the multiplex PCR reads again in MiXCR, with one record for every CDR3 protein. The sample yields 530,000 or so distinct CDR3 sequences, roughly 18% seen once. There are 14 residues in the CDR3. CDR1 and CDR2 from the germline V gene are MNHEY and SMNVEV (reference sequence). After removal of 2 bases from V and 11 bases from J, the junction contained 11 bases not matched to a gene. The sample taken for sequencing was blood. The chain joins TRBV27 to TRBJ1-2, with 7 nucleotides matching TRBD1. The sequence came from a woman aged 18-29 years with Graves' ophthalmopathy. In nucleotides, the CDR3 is TGTGCCAGCAGTTTAGAGGGGGCGTCCGTTGGTTACACCTTC. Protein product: CASSLEGASVGYTF.